This is a list of T cell receptor beta chains from one sample in a study of cytomegalovirus exposure and HLA in healthy donors. The protocol was immunoSEQ multiplex PCR, while the TCRdb copy is restricted to in-frame clones and leaves out a portion. The repertoire consists of about 170,000 clones, with less than 85% occurring once and the leading ten covering roughly 1.5%. Sequences were obtained from PBMCs. The receptors come from a male donor in good health and CMV-seronegative. CDR3s include the opening cysteine and the closing phenylalanine or tryptophan. Fields, in order: D gene, clone size, J gene, V gene, CDR3 protein, CDR3 DNA. D genes are given only for firm matches. Size values are once, few and many counts, or a class for expanded clones, and some rows have none.

TRBD2 | - | TRBJ2-7 | TRBV30 | CAWSAGTSVREQYF | TGTGCCTGGAGTGCAGGGACTAGCGTACGGGAGCAGTACTTC
- | few | TRBJ1-4 | TRBV18 | CASSLMTDPAEKLFF | TGTGCCAGCTCACTCATGACAGATCCCGCAGAAAAACTGTTTTTT
TRBD1 | few | TRBJ2-3 | TRBV5-1 | CASSPGQGTDTQYF | TGCGCCAGCAGCCCGGGACAGGGGACAGATACGCAGTATTTT
- | - | TRBJ2-3 | TRBV29-1 | CSVRRIATDTQYF | TGCAGCGTTCGTCGCATAGCCACAGATACGCAGTATTTT
- | once | TRBJ2-3 | TRBV7-6 | CASSSYADTQYF | TGTGCCAGCAGCTCCTATGCAGATACGCAGTATTTT
- | - | TRBJ1-3 | TRBV10-3 | CAISEGGSGNTIYF | TGTGCCATCAGTGAAGGGGGATCTGGAAACACCATATATTTT
- | once | TRBJ2-3 | TRBV27 | CASSPSTDTQYF | TGTGCCAGCAGTCCATCCACAGATACGCAGTATTTT
TRBD1 | once | TRBJ1-4 | TRBV6-6 | CASRQTQGGEKLFF | TGTGCCAGCAGACAAACCCAGGGGGGTGAAAAACTGTTTTTT
- | - | TRBJ1-5 | TRBV15 | CATSRDRGQPQHF | TGTGCCACCAGCAGAGATCGAGGACAGCCCCAGCATTTT
- | - | TRBJ2-5 | TRBV18 | CASSPPRAETQYF | TGTGCCAGCTCACCACCCAGAGCGGAGACCCAGTACTTC
- | - | TRBJ2-1 | TRBV7-6 | CASSPLRTVEQFF | TGTGCCAGCAGCCCACTTAGGACAGTTGAGCAGTTCTTC
- | - | TRBJ1-2 | TRBV2 | CASSVRNYGYTF | TGTGCCAGCAGTGTCCGGAACTATGGCTACACCTTC
- | - | TRBJ2-1 | TRBV27 | CASSLSRLMEQFF | TGTGCCAGCAGTTTATCGCGACTTATGGAGCAGTTCTTC
TRBD1 | - | TRBJ2-7 | TRBV28 | CASSKTGVWGYEQYF | TGTGCCAGCAGTAAAACAGGGGTGTGGGGTTACGAGCAGTACTTC
TRBD2 | - | TRBJ2-7 | TRBV9 | CASSVGLAGTYEQYF | TGTGCCAGCAGCGTAGGGTTAGCGGGGACCTACGAGCAGTACTTC
- | few | TRBJ2-4 | TRBV12-5 | CASGLDAPTGIQYF | TGTGCTAGTGGTTTGGATGCCCCGACAGGCATTCAGTACTTC
TRBD2 | - | TRBJ2-7 | TRBV27 | CASRASGRDEQYF | TGTGCCAGCAGGGCAAGCGGGAGAGACGAGCAGTACTTC
TRBD2 | - | TRBJ2-3 | TRBV5-1 | CASSLASSGARTSGTDTQYF | TGCGCCAGCAGCTTGGCCTCTAGCGGGGCACGTACTAGCGGCACAGATACGCAGTATTTT
TRBD1 | - | TRBJ2-1 | TRBV2 | CASIGGTGPNEQFF | TGTGCCAGCATAGGAGGGACAGGGCCCAATGAGCAGTTCTTC
- | - | TRBJ2-3 | TRBV15 | CATSRDAGLIADTQYF | TGTGCCACCAGCAGAGATGCGGGACTCATTGCAGATACGCAGTATTTT
- | - | TRBJ1-5 | TRBV5-4 | CASSLAGDAQPQHF | TGTGCCAGCAGCTTGGCGGGGGACGCTCAGCCCCAGCATTTT
- | - | TRBJ1-5 | TRBV28 | CASTVGGKPQHF | TGTGCCAGCACCGTCGGGGGGAAGCCCCAGCATTTT
- | once | TRBJ1-2 | TRBV4-3 | CASSQTEGAGATYGYTF | TGCGCCAGCAGCCAGACGGAAGGGGCGGGAGCTACCTATGGCTACACCTTC
- | - | TRBJ2-1 | TRBV7-3 | CASSRDGRRGDFF | TGTGCCAGCAGCCGGGATGGTCGCAGGGGGGATTTCTTC
- | - | TRBJ2-2 | TRBV28 | CASSFFGTGRTGELFF | TGTGCCAGCAGTTTTTTTGGGACTGGAAGAACCGGGGAGCTGTTTTTT
- | - | TRBJ1-2 | TRBV7-9 | CASSLGGQNYGYTF | TGTGCCAGCAGCTTAGGGGGGCAGAACTATGGCTACACCTTC
- | - | TRBJ2-3 | TRBV11-2 | CASSLGRGRDTQYF | TGTGCCAGCAGCTTAGGGAGGGGAAGGGATACGCAGTATTTT
TRBD1 | few | TRBJ1-2 | TRBV19 | CASSPSTGPYGYTF | TGTGCCAGTAGTCCCTCGACAGGGCCCTATGGCTACACCTTC
- | - | TRBJ2-5 | TRBV5-1 | CASSLAARGLETQYF | TGCGCCAGCAGCTTGGCGGCCCGAGGTTTAGAGACCCAGTACTTC
TRBD1 | - | TRBJ2-7 | TRBV6-6 | CASKPDRETYEQYF | TGTGCCAGCAAACCGGACAGGGAGACCTACGAGCAGTACTTC
TRBD2 | - | TRBJ2-5 | TRBV6-5 | CASSSPGRSETQYF | TGTGCCAGCAGTTCCCCCGGGAGGTCAGAGACCCAGTACTTC
- | - | TRBJ1-6 | TRBV12-5 | CASGLPAGTGSPLHF | TGTGCTAGTGGTTTGCCCGCGGGGACGGGGTCACCCCTCCACTTT
- | - | TRBJ2-7 | TRBV25-1 | CASSEFSSYEQYF | TGTGCCAGCAGTGAATTTTCATCCTACGAGCAGTACTTC
TRBD2 | - | TRBJ2-1 | TRBV19 | CASSRLASSYNEQFF | TGTGCCAGTAGTAGACTAGCGTCTTCCTACAATGAGCAGTTCTTC
- | - | TRBJ2-2 | TRBV5-6 | CASSLKGEDTGELFF | TGTGCCAGCAGCTTGAAAGGGGAGGACACCGGGGAGCTGTTTTTT
TRBD1 | - | TRBJ1-2 | TRBV6-5 | CASSDSGTGVYGYTF | TGTGCCAGCAGTGACTCCGGGACAGGGGTGTACGGCTACACCTTC
- | - | TRBJ2-5 | TRBV5-1 | CASSLVQQETQYF | TGCGCCAGCAGCTTGGTTCAGCAAGAGACCCAGTACTTC
- | - | TRBJ1-1 | TRBV6-6 | CASSYDQAMNTEAFF | TGTGCCAGCAGTTACGATCAGGCTATGAACACTGAAGCTTTCTTT
TRBD1 | - | TRBJ1-4 | TRBV19 | CASSWQGAANEKLFF | TGTGCCAGTAGTTGGCAGGGGGCAGCTAATGAAAAACTGTTTTTT
- | once | TRBJ2-5 | TRBV5-6 | CASSWGAGRGKKETQYF | TGTGCCAGCAGCTGGGGGGCGGGGCGGGGGAAAAAAGAGACCCAGTACTTC
- | once | TRBJ2-4 | TRBV27 | CASSLSGEILGKNIQYF | TGTGCCAGCAGTTTATCCGGGGAGATTTTAGGCAAAAACATTCAGTACTTC
- | - | TRBJ2-1 | TRBV19 | CASSGNSYNEQFF | TGTGCCAGTAGCGGGAACTCCTACAATGAGCAGTTCTTC
- | - | TRBJ1-2 | TRBV21-1 | CASSGTGYGYTF | TGTGCCAGCAGCGGGACAGGGTATGGCTACACCTTC
- | - | TRBJ1-5 | TRBV29-1 | CSVGGISNQPQHF | TGCAGCGTGGGGGGGATCAGCAATCAGCCCCAGCATTTT
TRBD1 | few | TRBJ2-2 | TRBV6-1 | CASNIQGASTGELFF | TGTGCCAGCAATATCCAGGGGGCGTCCACCGGGGAGCTGTTTTTT
TRBD1 | - | TRBJ1-3 | TRBV7-9 | CARQGSGNTIYF | TGTGCCCGACAGGGATCCGGAAACACCATATATTTT
- | - | TRBJ1-1 | TRBV15 | CATSRETGQRAFF | TGTGCCACCAGCAGGGAAACAGGGCAACGAGCTTTCTTT
- | - | TRBJ1-1 | TRBV5-6 | CASSLAMDRYGGMNTEAFF | TGTGCCAGCAGCTTGGCGATGGACAGATACGGCGGCATGAACACTGAAGCTTTCTTT